The clone carrying this T cell receptor (beta chain) was detected once. Antigen specificity is unknown. Method: immunoSEQ multiplex PCR; TCRdb's copy keeps in-frame clones and lacks some. This sample carries more than 1.2 million clones, 98% of them seen once, and the ten largest clones take 0.36%. These data originate in a study of shared clonotypes between healthy human individuals. Study-wide background: The cohort comprised a couple of women and a few men. Their ages spanned 18 to 49 years. Study-level results: Sampling included only blood; tissue repertoires likely differ.

The CDR3 is 15 residues long. The V gene's germline CDR1 is MNHNS and CDR2 SASEGT. The V end lost 6 bases, the J end lost 1 base, and 12 bases lay between the germline ends. The TCR sequence derives from a man under 40 in good health. The sample taken for sequencing was naive CD4+ T cells sorted from blood. As to subset: CD45RA+ positively selected. The chain recombines TRBV6-1 with TRBJ2-2; D might be TRBD1 (6 bases). Written as DNA, the CDR3 is TGTGCCAGCAGCTATCAGGGGCTGAACACCGGGGAGCTGTTTTTT. As protein: CASSYQGLNTGELFF.